Listed here are 4 T cell receptor beta chains from one sample, sequenced in a study of cytomegalovirus exposure and HLA in healthy donors. The protocol was immunoSEQ multiplex PCR, while the TCRdb copy is restricted to in-frame clones and leaves out a portion. This table holds fewer than 350,000 clones, 85% to 90% found once. Specimen: PBMCs. The receptor source for this set is a woman aged 18-29 years in good health and CMV-seronegative.

The gene calls are TRBV9 and TRBJ1-6; TRBD1 matches 8 bases. The junction had 7 bases not matched to a gene; V was cut back by 6 bases and J by 8 bases. From germline, CDR1 is SGDLS and CDR2 YYNGEE. This CDR3 is built from 14 residues. This CDR3 reads CASTVGTGDSPLHF. The CDR3 region has the DNA TGTGCCAGCACCGTGGGGACAGGCGATTCACCCCTCCACTTT.

The rearrangement links TRBV19 to TRBJ1-5; TRBD1 is a possible D gene (6 bases). CDR1 and CDR2 from the germline V gene are LNHDA and SQIVND (reference sequence). The CDR3 has 13 amino acids. The ends were cut back, 5 bases at V and 5 bases at J, with 10 bases in the middle. The CDR3 is CASSFRTDQPQHF. In DNA form, the CDR3 reads TGTGCCAGTAGTTTCAGGACAGATCAGCCCCAGCATTTT.

This clone was picked up one time. The V and J genes are TRBV7-6 and TRBJ2-5; 8 nucleotides agree with TRBD2. The germline gives CDR1 SGHVS, CDR2 FNYEAQ. This CDR3 region has 14 residues. V shed 1 base, J shed 5 bases, and the junction held 3 bases outside the gene matches. The DNA for the CDR3 is TGTGCCAGCAGCTTAGGACTAGCGAGGGAGACCCAGTACTTC. It codes for CASSLGLARETQYF.

V and J are TRBV19 and TRBJ1-2, with D maybe TRBD1 (5 bases). The CDR3 consists of 12 residues. Looked up from germline, CDR1 is LNHDA and CDR2 is SQIVND (reference sequence). Trimming took off 11 bases at V and 8 bases at J, with 18 bases between the two ends. CDR3 region: CAAGGTFVGYTF. The CDR3 DNA sequence: TGTGCCGCTGGCGGGACCTTCGTGGGCTACACCTTC.